This TCR beta chain was retrieved from a study of blood T cell repertoires in COVID-19. This clone was seen a single time. The protocol was immunoSEQ multiplex PCR, while the TCRdb copy is restricted to in-frame clones and leaves out a portion. The table lists about 45,000 clones, approximately 90% of them singletons. V shed 5 bases and J shed 3 bases, with 13 bases lying between them. CDR1 LNHDA and CDR2 SQIVND come from the germline V gene (reference sequence). The CDR3 loop spans 14 amino acids. The chain has TRBV19 and TRBJ1-1, with D possibly matching TRBD1 (6 bases). This receptor was obtained from an elderly woman with active COVID-19. The sample comprised peripheral blood. CDR3 residues: CASSSGAGDTEAFF. CDR3 bases: TGTGCCAGTAGTTCCGGGGCAGGGGACACTGAAGCTTTCTTT.